A selection of T cell receptor beta chains follows, all from one sample in a study of shared clonotypes between healthy human individuals. This table comes from immunoSEQ multiplex PCR, and its TCRdb copy is limited to in-frame clones, with some not included. The sample shows 2.3 million or so clones, 90% to 95% of them seen only once. The sample consisted of naive CD4+ T cells from PBMCs. These receptors originate from a man younger than 30 in good health. Some clones in this sample may be carry-over from other donors' samples. CDR3s include the opening cysteine and the closing phenylalanine or tryptophan. Each record gives: CDR3 protein, clone size, J gene, V gene. Expanded clones get a size class; other rows say once, few or many, or leave the size out.

CDR3: CASSPKPSGSYHDEQFF
size: -
J: TRBJ2-1
V: TRBV9

CDR3: CASSLGLGLANTGELFF
size: -
J: TRBJ2-2
V: TRBV5-1

CDR3: CASSPDRNYNEQFF
size: -
J: TRBJ2-1
V: TRBV18

CDR3: CSARGTSPDIQYF
size: -
J: TRBJ2-4
V: TRBV29-1

CDR3: CASSIETRYTQYF
size: -
J: TRBJ2-3
V: TRBV19

CDR3: CAWSGTMYGELFF
size: few
J: TRBJ2-2
V: TRBV30

CDR3: CASSLGTGEGNEQFF
size: -
J: TRBJ2-1
V: TRBV5-4

CDR3: CAWETGGAYTIYF
size: -
J: TRBJ1-3
V: TRBV30

CDR3: CDDWTGTGSNQPQHF
size: -
J: TRBJ1-5
V: TRBV6-6

CDR3: CASSLGGAGRETQYF
size: -
J: TRBJ2-5
V: TRBV5-1

CDR3: CASSESRGASYEQYF
size: -
J: TRBJ2-7
V: TRBV10-1

CDR3: CAPSWDFSSYEQYF
size: -
J: TRBJ2-7
V: TRBV10-1

CDR3: CASSPIPPGTEAFF
size: once
J: TRBJ1-1
V: TRBV18

CDR3: CASSLNAASGVSYEQYF
size: once
J: TRBJ2-7
V: TRBV5-1

CDR3: CASSPSGGALNEQFF
size: -
J: TRBJ2-1
V: TRBV18

CDR3: CASRHRGGNGYTF
size: once
J: TRBJ1-2
V: TRBV28

CDR3: CASATSIASQFF
size: -
J: TRBJ2-1
V: TRBV30

CDR3: CASSLVSSSYGYTF
size: -
J: TRBJ1-2
V: TRBV11-2

CDR3: CSVEARGRGETQYF
size: once
J: TRBJ2-5
V: TRBV29-1

CDR3: CASSQDAGPYGYTF
size: -
J: TRBJ1-2
V: TRBV2

CDR3: CASSIRGDSYEQYF
size: -
J: TRBJ2-7
V: TRBV19

CDR3: CASSQESRAGGFGYTF
size: -
J: TRBJ1-2
V: TRBV4-1

CDR3: CSATGENGYTF
size: -
J: TRBJ1-2
V: TRBV29-1

CDR3: CASSLKGGLYNEQFF
size: -
J: TRBJ2-1
V: TRBV7-3

CDR3: CATGRGSSYEQYF
size: once
J: TRBJ2-7
V: TRBV19

CDR3: CARNNTEAFF
size: few
J: TRBJ1-1
V: TRBV28

CDR3: CASSLGRFRYEQYF
size: -
J: TRBJ2-7
V: TRBV11-2

CDR3: CASRVLAGQYIFTDTQYF
size: once
J: TRBJ2-3
V: TRBV27

CDR3: CASSQGFEADTQYF
size: -
J: TRBJ2-3
V: TRBV9

CDR3: CASSRPGQGATYEQYF
size: -
J: TRBJ2-7
V: TRBV4-1

CDR3: CATSRTANSGNTIYF
size: -
J: TRBJ1-3
V: TRBV15

CDR3: CASSVSSMNTEAFF
size: -
J: TRBJ1-1
V: TRBV9

CDR3: CASSLRPGANTGELFF
size: -
J: TRBJ2-2
V: TRBV7-8

CDR3: CASTSSYEQYF
size: -
J: TRBJ2-7
V: TRBV28

CDR3: CASTVGREGGEQYF
size: -
J: TRBJ2-7
V: TRBV6-6

CDR3: CASSRTGGADIQYF
size: -
J: TRBJ2-4
V: TRBV27

CDR3: CASSLRAPRINEQFF
size: -
J: TRBJ2-1
V: TRBV6-5

CDR3: CAWGLAGWVSTGELFF
size: once
J: TRBJ2-2
V: TRBV30

CDR3: CASSLIGTAGYTF
size: -
J: TRBJ1-2
V: TRBV7-9

CDR3: CAWKRLNTEAFF
size: few
J: TRBJ1-1
V: TRBV30

CDR3: CASSRGRSAQETQYF
size: -
J: TRBJ2-5
V: TRBV4-1

CDR3: CASLRDGTYNEQFF
size: once
J: TRBJ2-1
V: TRBV5-1

CDR3: CASSLGGWGGSNQPQHF
size: -
J: TRBJ1-5
V: TRBV28

CDR3: CASSPVGELSADTQYF
size: -
J: TRBJ2-3
V: TRBV7-2

CDR3: CASSALREQFF
size: -
J: TRBJ2-1
V: TRBV2

CDR3: CSVGLARDTQYF
size: -
J: TRBJ2-3
V: TRBV29-1

CDR3: CASTPYRGVTIYF
size: -
J: TRBJ1-3
V: TRBV11-2

CDR3: CASSVSREETQYF
size: -
J: TRBJ2-5
V: TRBV9